One T cell receptor beta chain is described in this entry. The antigen this receptor binds is unknown. No base quality information exists; no much larger clone differs at one position. Library prep was done by 5' RACE. TCRdb shows the sequencer as Illumina MiSeq. Clones were called with MiXCR by TCRdb after fastp trimmed the public reads at Q25, and only in-frame beta chains were retained. Rows with one shared CDR3 protein collapse into an entry with the most common genes and DNA. The sample table contains about 100,000 distinct CDR3 sequences; only one count was recorded for under 20% of them. Roughly 6.1% of the sample comes from the top ten. The germline V gene gives CDR1 as SGHRS and CDR2 as YFSETQ. From the cysteine through the phenylalanine, the CDR3 covers 16 amino acids. CDR3 DNA only is kept here, 48 bases in frame from base 1. The germline V and J ends show losses of 4 bases and 5 bases respectively, and no gene match explains 11 bases of the junction.

This specimen belongs to a study of T cells of healthy individuals (dated by TCRdb to 2016 to 2019). The sequence was collected from a human donor in good health. This sequence uses TRBV5-1 and TRBJ2-5, and 10 bases in between align with TRBD2. The CDR3: CASSRTVAGGWETQYF. In nucleotide form, the sequence is TGCGCCAGCAGCAGAACAGTAGCGGGAGGATGGGAGACCCAGTACTTC.